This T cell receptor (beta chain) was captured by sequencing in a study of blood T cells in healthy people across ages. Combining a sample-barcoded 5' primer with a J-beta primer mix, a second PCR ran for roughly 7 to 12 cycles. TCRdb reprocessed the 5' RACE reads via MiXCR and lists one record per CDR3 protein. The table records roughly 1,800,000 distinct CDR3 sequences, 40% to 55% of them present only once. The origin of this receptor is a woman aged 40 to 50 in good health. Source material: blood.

As DNA, the CDR3 is TGCGCCAGCAGCCAAGAGTTGTCGGGGGGGCCATACAATGAGCAGTTCTTC. Translated: CASSQELSGGPYNEQFF. The chain combines TRBV4-3 with TRBJ2-1, with 8 bases aligning to TRBD2. This CDR3 is built from 17 residues. Germline CDR1 LGHNA, CDR2 YSLEER. V dropped 0 bases and J dropped 4; count of bases not matched to a gene: 8.